The next 19 T cell receptor beta chains were all read from a single sample in a study of response to subunit inactivated influenza vaccine. TCRdb re-derived calls from the RT-PCR reads in MiXCR, one entry per CDR3 protein. The top ten clones hold about 9.4% of a sample with over 750,000 distinct CDR3 sequences, 20% to 25% of them seen once. Sample: PBMCs from blood, taken around 5 days after vaccination. All receptors derive from a man in his fifties who received an inactivated influenza vaccine.

This clonotype has just a few counts. V usage is TRBV7-2 and J usage is TRBJ1-2; 8 nucleotides line up with TRBD1. Trimming at V came to 3 bases and at J to 8 bases, leaving 8 bases not matched to a gene. CDR1 and CDR2 (germline): SGHTA, FQGNSA. The CDR3 loop spans 14 amino acids. DNA for the CDR3: TGTGCCAGCAGCTTGGGACAGGCGGCTCTGGGCTACACCTTC. Translated: CASSLGQAALGYTF.

In its sample, this clonotype was seen many times. The J gene is TRBJ2-1, the V gene TRBV7-2; D unresolved. The CDR3 length is 12 residues. Between the trimmed V and J ends, which lost 4 bases and 5 bases, there was a span of 6 bases. Germline V gene data show CDR1 as SGHTA and CDR2 as FQGNSA. As DNA, the CDR3 is TGTGCCAGCAGCTGGACGAACAATGAGCAGTTCTTC. Translation: CASSWTNNEQFF.

The chain combines TRBV18 with TRBJ2-7; D is possibly TRBD1 (6 bases). Trimming took 5 bases from V and 4 from J, leaving 15 bases between them. This CDR3 region has 14 residues. Looked up from germline, CDR1 is KGHSH and CDR2 is LQKENI. The CDR3 DNA sequence: TGTGCCAGCTCATCCGGGACAAAACATTACGAGCAGTACTTC. This gives the protein CASSSGTKHYEQYF.

The genes are TRBV27 and TRBJ2-1; possibly TRBD2 for D (5 bases). Germline V gives CDR1 MNHEY, CDR2 SMNVEV (reference sequence). This CDR3 comprises 15 residues. V was clipped by 1 base and J by 8 bases, with 15 bases between them. CDR3 nucleotide sequence: TGTGCCAGCAGTTTATGGGTCCCTAGCTCCTATGAGCAGTTCTTC. Residues: CASSLWVPSSYEQFF.

This clonotype appeared a few times. The chain joins TRBV20-1 to TRBJ1-2; TRBD1 is a possible D gene (5 bases). Trimming left V 6 bases short and J 4 bases short, with 9 bases between. CDR1 is DFQATT and CDR2 is SNEGSKA in the germline V gene (reference sequence). The CDR3 has 11 amino acids. This chain's CDR3 is CSARGFYGYTF. In DNA, the CDR3 is TGCAGTGCAAGGGGTTTCTATGGCTACACCTTC.

In this sample, this clonotype turned up many times. The rearrangement joins TRBV20-1 to TRBJ1-6; 7 bases map to TRBD1. The CDR3 has 15 residues. In germline, CDR1 is DFQATT, CDR2 SNEGSKA (reference sequence). After removal of 3 bases from V and 7 bases from J, the junction contained 9 bases not matched to a gene. The DNA of the CDR3 is TGCAGTGCTAGTCGGTCCAGGGGGTACAATTCACCCCTCCACTTT. This encodes CSASRSRGYNSPLHF.

The chain recombines TRBV6-2 or TRBV6-3 with TRBJ1-1; tentative D call: TRBD1 (5 bases). Germline V gene data show CDR1 as MNHEY and CDR2 as SVGEGT. This CDR3 region has 14 residues. V was trimmed by 6 bases and J by 1 base, leaving 12 bases between them. The CDR3 DNA reads TGTGCCAGCAGACCGGGACGGAAGAACACTGAAGCTTTCTTT. It translates to CASRPGRKNTEAFF.

V usage is TRBV12-3 or TRBV12-4 and J usage is TRBJ2-7; a weak D match, TRBD1 (6 bases). V was clipped by 8 bases and J by 2 bases, with 16 bases between them. The CDR3 runs 14 residues. CDR3 sequence (DNA): TGTGCCAGCCGCCTCTTTGAGGGGGCCTACGAGCAGTACTTC. Translating gives CASRLFEGAYEQYF.

This clonotype has only a few counts. The chain combines TRBV7-8 with TRBJ2-2, with a weak D call TRBD2 (5 bases). CDR3 length equals 16 residues. V was trimmed by 4 bases and J by 4 bases, leaving 16 bases between them. Per germline, CDR1 SGHVS and CDR2 FQNEAQ. CDR3 region: CASSSNAGVSTGELFF. CDR3 nucleotides: TGTGCCAGCAGCTCTAATGCCGGGGTTAGCACCGGGGAGCTGTTTTTT.

V is TRBV12-5 and J is TRBJ2-1, with a possible D match to TRBD2 (5 bases). This CDR3 has 13 amino acids. Germline V CDR1 and CDR2: LGHNT, FRNRAP. The V end lost 0 bases, the J end lost 12 bases, and 12 bases lay between the germline ends. CDR3 nucleotides: TGTGCTAGTGGTTTGGTAAACGGGAAGGCGCAGTTCTTC. The encoded protein is CASGLVNGKAQFF.

This sequence joins TRBV11-1 and TRBJ2-2; 8 bases match TRBD1. Trimming cost V 4 bases and J 4 bases; bases outside gene matches: 2. Germline CDR1 SGHAT, CDR2 FQDESV (reference sequence). The CDR3 totals 14 residues. The chain's CDR3 is CASSSDRVTGELFF. The CDR3 DNA reads TGTGCCAGCAGCTCGGACAGGGTCACCGGGGAGCTGTTTTTT.

V gene TRBV13 combines with J gene TRBJ2-2; a weak D match, TRBD1 (5 bases). Germline V lookup: CDR1 PRHDT, CDR2 FYEKMQ (reference sequence). Trimming pared 2 bases from V and 6 bases from J, leaving 10 bases between. There are 14 residues in the CDR3. CDR3 amino acids: CASSLRRAAGELFF. In DNA form, the CDR3 reads TGTGCCAGCAGCTTACGCAGGGCGGCCGGGGAGCTGTTTTTT.

The sample holds a few counts of this clonotype. J is TRBJ2-1 and V is TRBV10-3; TRBD2 aligns across 8 bases. This CDR3 is 18 amino acids long. J was trimmed by 8 bases and V by 6 bases; bases with no gene match: 21. Germline assignment: CDR1 ENHRY and CDR2 SYGVKD. The CDR3 DNA sequence: TGTGCCATCAGCCTGGACCTACTGCAGGGGACTAGTTTAGATGAGCAGTTCTTC. This codes for CAISLDLLQGTSLDEQFF.

V usage is TRBV4-1 and J usage is TRBJ2-3, with 9 bases matching TRBD2. From germline, CDR1 is MGHRA and CDR2 YSYEKL. This CDR3 region has 19 residues. With V trimmed by 2 bases and J by 1 base, 13 bases remained unmatched. The CDR3 reads CASSQPTPASGKRTDTQYF. In DNA, the CDR3 is TGCGCCAGCAGCCAACCCACCCCAGCTAGCGGGAAACGCACAGATACGCAGTATTTT.

The chain couples TRBV6-1 to TRBJ2-7; 12 bases align to TRBD2. The germline V gene has CDR1 MNHNS and CDR2 SASEGT. The junction had 8 bases not matched to a gene; V was cut back by 5 bases and J by 0 bases. CDR3 length equals 17 residues. CDR3 residues: CASSRAGTSGSSYEQYF. CDR3 sequence (DNA): TGTGCCAGCAGTCGTGCCGGGACTAGCGGGTCCTCCTACGAGCAGTACTTC.

This clonotype was seen many times. CDR3 region: CASSQDVLGSTNTGELFF. The CDR3 DNA reads as TGCGCCAGCAGCCAAGATGTTTTGGGGAGCACGAACACCGGGGAGCTGTTTTTT. The chain joins TRBV4-3 to TRBJ2-2; tentative D call: TRBD2 (5 bases). From germline, CDR1 is LGHNA and CDR2 YSLEER. Between the trimmed V and J ends, which lost 0 bases and 0 bases, there was a span of 14 bases. This CDR3 is 18 amino acids long.

The chain combines TRBV28 with TRBJ2-5; 8 bases are shared with TRBD1. Trimming removed 5 bases from V and 1 base from J; junction bases left unmatched: 9. In germline, CDR1 is MDHEN, CDR2 SYDVKM. This CDR3 is 16 amino acids long. CDR3 region: CASSDGQGWGQETQYF. CDR3 nucleotides: TGTGCCAGCAGTGACGGACAGGGATGGGGCCAAGAGACCCAGTACTTC.

This clonotype occurred a few times. This chain links TRBV15 with TRBJ2-6; 7 positions agree with TRBD1. V trimming: 2 bases; J trimming: 2 bases; junction bases outside the gene matches: 9. The CDR3 has 18 amino acids. The V gene's germline CDR1 is LNHNV and CDR2 YYDKDF (reference sequence). CDR3 nucleotides: TGTGCCACCAGCAGAACCGACAGGGCATACACTGGGGCCAACGTCCTGACTTTC. Protein product: CATSRTDRAYTGANVLTF. Full variable domain (rest looked up from reference TRBV15 and TRBJ2-6): DAMVIQNPRYQVTQFGKPVTLSCSQTLNHNVMYWYQQKSSQAPKLLFHYYDKDFNNEADTPDNFQSRRPNTSFCFLDIRSPGLGDTAMYLCATSRTDRAYTGANVLTFGAGSRLTVL.

This rearrangement joins TRBV7-3 to TRBJ2-2; a weak D match, TRBD1 (6 bases). The CDR3 covers 18 residues. V lost 0 bases to trimming and J lost 3 bases, with 17 bases between them. Germline CDR1 reads SGHTA; CDR2 reads FQGTGA. The CDR3 DNA reads as TGTGCCAGCAGCTTAACTCGCAGGGGCCGTTTGGACACCGGGGAGCTGTTTTTT. Translation: CASSLTRRGRLDTGELFF.